This entry lists 8 T cell receptor beta chains sequenced from one sample in a study of shared clonotypes between healthy human individuals. This table comes from immunoSEQ multiplex PCR, and its TCRdb copy is limited to in-frame clones, with some not included. Among a few hundred thousand clones, 80% to 90% were seen once, and the ten largest hold roughly 16%. The specimen sequenced was memory CD8+ T cells sorted from blood. Subset reported: CD45RO+ cells pooled with CCR7-negative TemRA cells. All receptors derive from a man aged 18-30 years in good health.

The chain employs TRBV9 and TRBJ1-1, with 7 bases aligning to TRBD1. The CDR3 extends over 15 amino acids. Germline CDR1 reads SGDLS; CDR2 reads YYNGEE. J lost 3 bases, V lost 2 bases, and 7 bases had no gene match. CDR3 in amino acids: CASSVGTVSHTEAFF. CDR3 bases: TGTGCCAGCAGCGTGGGGACAGTGTCTCACACTGAAGCTTTCTTT.

This clone was counted a single time. The genes are TRBV12-5 and TRBJ1-1, with D unclear. Trimming cost V 1 base and J 4 bases, with 4 bases left between them. Germline CDR1 and CDR2: LGHNT and FRNRAP. CDR3 length: 12 amino acids. The CDR3 here is CASGLGSTEAFF. The CDR3 DNA is TGTGCTAGTGGTTTGGGGAGCACTGAAGCTTTCTTT.

This chain links TRBV13 with TRBJ2-7; a possible D gene is TRBD1 (6 bases). The V end lost 5 bases, the J end lost 1 base, and 18 bases lay between the germline ends. The CDR3 sequence is 16 residues long. The germline gives CDR1 PRHDT, CDR2 FYEKMQ (reference sequence). This CDR3 reads CASSQRVGATSYEQYF. The CDR3 region has the DNA TGTGCCAGCAGCCAAAGGGTGGGGGCCACTTCCTACGAGCAGTACTTC.

The chain is built from TRBV9 and TRBJ1-2; D may be TRBD1 (5 bases). Germline loops: CDR1 SGDLS, CDR2 YYNGEE. The CDR3 consists of 13 residues. Trimming shortened V by 4 bases and J by 4 bases, and 11 bases separated the two germline ends. The CDR3, as DNA: TGTGCCAGCAGCCCCCAGACAGCCTATGGCTACACCTTC. Translating gives CASSPQTAYGYTF. Drawing the rest from reference TRBV9 and TRBJ1-2, the complete variable domain is DSGVTQTPKHLITATGQRVTLRCSPRSGDLSVYWYQQSLDQGLQFLIQYYNGEERAKGNILERFSAQQFPDLHSELNLSSLELGDSALYFCASSPQTAYGYTFGSGTRLTVV.

On this clone: The sample carries other DNA sequences with the same CDR3. The chain has TRBV14 and TRBJ2-1; 7 bases are a match to TRBD1. This CDR3 has 15 amino acids. The germline V gene encodes CDR1 SGHDN and CDR2 FVKESK. The trim removed 1 base at V and 4 bases at J, leaving 4 bases unmatched. The CDR3 is CASSQGQGAYNEQFF. CDR3 DNA sequence: TGTGCCAGCAGCCAAGGACAGGGAGCGTACAATGAGCAGTTCTTC.

V and J are TRBV7-9 and TRBJ1-3; 9 nucleotides line up with TRBD1. The length of the CDR3 is 18 residues. Looked up from germline, CDR1 is SEHNR and CDR2 is FQNEAQ (reference sequence). V shed 5 bases and J 0 bases; nucleotides not matched to a gene: 11. CDR3 sequence reads: CASSQERDRAYSGNTIYF. CDR3 DNA: TGTGCCAGCAGCCAAGAAAGGGACAGGGCCTACTCTGGAAACACCATATATTTT.

This chain uses TRBV7-8 with TRBJ1-1; D ambiguous. Germline lookup yields CDR1 SGHVS and CDR2 FQNEAQ. Trimming shortened V by 1 base and J by 3 bases, and 15 bases separated the two germline ends. The CDR3 is made up of 16 amino acids. The CDR3 DNA reads as TGTGCCAGCAGCTTAGAATGGGGTGGGTGGGACACTGAAGCTTTCTTT. Translation: CASSLEWGGWDTEAFF.

The chain employs TRBV10-3 and TRBJ1-5; tentative D call: TRBD1 (6 bases). V shed 6 bases and J shed 2 bases, with 20 bases lying between them. The CDR3 runs 17 residues. In germline, CDR1 is ENHRY, CDR2 SYGVKD. The DNA for the CDR3 is TGTGCCATCAGCTACGGCCCCCTTAACAGGGGCAATCAGCCCCAGCATTTT. Translating gives CAISYGPLNRGNQPQHF.